Following are 19 T cell receptor beta chains from one sample sequenced in a study of identical twins. TCRdb reprocessed the 5' RACE reads via MiXCR and lists one record per CDR3 protein. The data contain 1.5 million to 2 million distinct CDR3 sequences, under 35% of them singletons. Sequencing was done on a sample of cord blood. The receptors derive from a newborn girl in good health.

The V and J genes are TRBV4-1 and TRBJ2-1, with TRBD2 matching over 10 bases. Per the germline V gene, CDR1 is MGHRA and CDR2 is YSYEKL. The V segment lost 4 bases and the J segment 4 bases; nucleotides outside the gene matches: 13. This CDR3 region has 18 residues. CDR3 loop: CASSRKGLAGESYNEQFF. The CDR3 bases are TGCGCCAGCAGCCGCAAGGGGCTAGCGGGAGAATCTTACAATGAGCAGTTCTTC.

This chain uses TRBV20-1 with TRBJ1-5; a weak D match, TRBD1 (5 bases). There are 16 residues in the CDR3. Germline CDR1 DFQATT, CDR2 SNEGSKA (reference sequence). V lost 6 bases and J lost 1, with 19 bases in between. CDR3 residues: CSAHGGRVGSNQPQHF. CDR3 in DNA: TGCAGTGCCCACGGAGGCAGGGTGGGGAGCAATCAGCCCCAGCATTTT.

This chain uses TRBV5-6 with TRBJ1-5; 12 nucleotides align to TRBD1. Germline CDR1 SGHDT, CDR2 YYEEEE. There are 16 residues in the CDR3. The J segment lost 10 bases and the V segment lost 1 base, leaving 9 bases of the junction unmatched. The CDR3 is CASSLWSRDRGHPQHF. CDR3 coding DNA: TGTGCCAGCAGCTTGTGGTCACGGGACAGGGGGCACCCCCAGCATTTT.

This clonotype came up a few times. The chain is built from TRBV5-1 and TRBJ2-7, with D possibly being TRBD2 (5 bases). The germline V and J ends were trimmed by 0 bases and 0 bases, with 7 bases remaining between them. The V gene's germline CDR1 is SGHRS and CDR2 YFSETQ. CDR3 length: 14 amino acids. For the CDR3, the DNA is TGCGCCAGCAGCTTGGTTACTAGCTCCTACGAGCAGTACTTC. Its translation is CASSLVTSSYEQYF.

The rearrangement uses TRBV6-1 and TRBJ1-4; tentatively, D is TRBD1 (5 bases). Germline V gene data show CDR1 as MNHNS and CDR2 as SASEGT. The CDR3 is made up of 16 amino acids. Trimming took off 1 base at V and 8 bases at J, with 17 bases between the two ends. The CDR3 sequence is CASSEVEQAKREKLFF. The CDR3 DNA sequence: TGTGCCAGCAGTGAAGTTGAACAGGCAAAGCGGGAAAAACTGTTTTTT.

The rearrangement links TRBV19 to TRBJ2-2; unclear D gene. Germline V gene data show CDR1 as LNHDA and CDR2 as SQIVND (reference sequence). CDR3 length: 16 residues. V was pared by 3 bases and J by 6 bases, with 17 bases between. Here the CDR3 reads CASSMWSKLRPGELFF. The CDR3 nucleotides are TGTGCCAGTAGTATGTGGAGCAAACTGCGACCCGGGGAGCTGTTTTTT.

This sequence joins TRBV4-2 and TRBJ2-3; 13 nucleotides match TRBD2. With V trimmed by 0 bases and J by 4 bases, 4 bases remained unmatched. The germline CDR1 and CDR2 sequences are LGHNA and YNFKEQ. There are 17 residues in the CDR3. The DNA of the CDR3 is TGTGCCAGCAGCCAAGATGGACTAGCGGGAGTCCCAGATACGCAGTATTTT. It is translated as CASSQDGLAGVPDTQYF.

The rearrangement uses TRBV6-5 and TRBJ1-3; no firm D call. The length of the CDR3 is 16 residues. The V gene's germline CDR1 is MNHEY and CDR2 SVGAGI. The V end was cut by 0 bases, the J end by 1 base, with 10 bases between. As DNA, the CDR3 is TGTGCCAGCAGTTACTCGCGGGAACCTTCTGGAAACACCATATATTTT. The encoded protein is CASSYSREPSGNTIYF.

The V gene is TRBV7-2, the J gene TRBJ2-6, with 10 bases that match TRBD2. CDR1 is SGHTA and CDR2 is FQGNSA in the germline V gene. With V trimmed by 5 bases and J by 0 bases, 7 bases remained unmatched. CDR3 length: 18 residues. The CDR3 loop reads CASSPRLAGTSGANVLTF. The CDR3 nucleotides are TGTGCCAGCAGCCCTCGACTAGCGGGCACCTCTGGGGCCAACGTCCTGACTTTC.

The chain couples TRBV27 to TRBJ2-7, with TRBD2 matching 8 bases. Germline V CDR1 and CDR2: MNHEY, SMNVEV (reference sequence). This CDR3 spans 16 amino acids. V shed 8 bases and J 2 bases; nucleotides not matched to a gene: 14. The DNA for the CDR3 is TGTGCCAGCGCCAGGTACGGGGGGGTCCCCACCTACGAGCAGTACTTC. Its translation is CASARYGGVPTYEQYF.

This clonotype showed up just a few times. The CDR3: CASSVDLAGVVQTQYF. The CDR3 DNA is TGTGCCAGCAGCGTGGATCTAGCGGGGGTGGTTCAGACCCAGTACTTC. The V gene is TRBV9, the J gene TRBJ2-7; 10 nucleotides agree with TRBD2. TRBJ2-5 matches the DNA end more closely, so the J call is doubtful. The CDR3 is 16 amino acids. Germline CDR1 SGDLS, CDR2 YYNGEE.

The rearrangement links TRBV27 to TRBJ1-2; TRBD1 might be the D (6 bases). Per germline, CDR1 MNHEY and CDR2 SMNVEV (reference sequence). There are 13 residues in the CDR3. V lost 6 bases and J 8 bases, leaving 16 bases between the germline ends. The DNA of the CDR3 is TGTGCCAGCAGACAGGGTTATTCTAGGGGCTACACCTTC. Translating gives CASRQGYSRGYTF.

CDR3 residues: CASSREGATYEQYF. CDR3 sequence (DNA): TGTGCCAGCAGCCGCGAGGGGGCTACCTACGAGCAGTACTTC. The genes are TRBV7-8 and TRBJ2-4; 7 nucleotides line up with TRBD1. The DNA end favors TRBJ2-7, so the J call may be wrong. Germline loops: CDR1 SGHVS, CDR2 FQNEAQ. The CDR3 spans 14 residues.

With regard to this clonotype: A much larger clonotype is one base distant, so this may be a read error. V is TRBV29-1 and J is TRBJ2-3; D possibly corresponds to TRBD2 (6 bases). Germline lookup yields CDR1 SQVTM and CDR2 ANQGSEA. This CDR3 has 12 amino acids. The CDR3 nucleotides are TGCAGCGGCGGGGCGAGCACAGATACGCGGTATTTT. Its translation is CSGGASTDTRYF.

In this sample, this clonotype turned up a few times. V usage is TRBV20-1 and J usage is TRBJ2-5; D is ambiguous. Germline CDR1 reads DFQATT; CDR2 reads SNEGSKA (reference sequence). With 3 bases removed from V and 6 bases from J, the gap between germline ends came to 11 bases. The CDR3 has 12 amino acids. Written as DNA, the CDR3 is TGCAGTGCTAGTTCTAACCGGAAGACCCAGTACTTC. Translating it yields CSASSNRKTQYF.

Comments on this clonotype: This may arise from a read error, as a much more abundant clone is one base away. This chain links TRBV10-3 with TRBJ1-2; possible D gene TRBD1, 6 bases. Germline assignment: CDR1 ENHRY and CDR2 SYGVKD. This CDR3 has 14 residues. CDR3 bases: TGTGCCAACAGTGACAGGAGCGCCTCCTATGGCTACACCTTC. Translation gives CANSDRSASYGYTF.

The table lists this clonotype with a few counts. J is TRBJ1-4 and V is TRBV7-9; 8 bases line up with TRBD1. With V trimmed by 5 bases and J by 8 bases, 7 bases remained unmatched. CDR1 and CDR2 (germline): SEHNR, FQNEAQ (reference sequence). The CDR3 extends over 14 amino acids. The CDR3 DNA sequence: TGTGCCAGCAGCCTGGACAGGGCCAGGGAAAAACTGTTTTTT. Translated, it gives CASSLDRAREKLFF.

In this sample, this clonotype turned up a few times. The V call is TRBV20-1, the J call TRBJ2-1; D could derive from TRBD1 or TRBD2 (5 bases each). Deletions cut 8 bases from V and 7 bases from J, with 18 bases between. The CDR3 spans 13 residues. Per germline, CDR1 DFQATT and CDR2 SNEGSKA (reference sequence). CDR3 protein: CSRDLTGSNEQFF. CDR3 coding DNA: TGCAGTCGGGACCTCACTGGATCAAATGAGCAGTTCTTC.

V is TRBV20-1 and J is TRBJ1-2; TRBD1 might be the D (5 bases). The V end was cut by 7 bases, the J end by 3 bases, with 15 bases between. Germline V gene lookup returns CDR1 DFQATT and CDR2 SNEGSKA (reference sequence). This CDR3 contains 13 residues. The CDR3 DNA sequence: TGCAGTGTCCTTCTTACGACAGACTATGGCTACACCTTC. This sequence encodes CSVLLTTDYGYTF.